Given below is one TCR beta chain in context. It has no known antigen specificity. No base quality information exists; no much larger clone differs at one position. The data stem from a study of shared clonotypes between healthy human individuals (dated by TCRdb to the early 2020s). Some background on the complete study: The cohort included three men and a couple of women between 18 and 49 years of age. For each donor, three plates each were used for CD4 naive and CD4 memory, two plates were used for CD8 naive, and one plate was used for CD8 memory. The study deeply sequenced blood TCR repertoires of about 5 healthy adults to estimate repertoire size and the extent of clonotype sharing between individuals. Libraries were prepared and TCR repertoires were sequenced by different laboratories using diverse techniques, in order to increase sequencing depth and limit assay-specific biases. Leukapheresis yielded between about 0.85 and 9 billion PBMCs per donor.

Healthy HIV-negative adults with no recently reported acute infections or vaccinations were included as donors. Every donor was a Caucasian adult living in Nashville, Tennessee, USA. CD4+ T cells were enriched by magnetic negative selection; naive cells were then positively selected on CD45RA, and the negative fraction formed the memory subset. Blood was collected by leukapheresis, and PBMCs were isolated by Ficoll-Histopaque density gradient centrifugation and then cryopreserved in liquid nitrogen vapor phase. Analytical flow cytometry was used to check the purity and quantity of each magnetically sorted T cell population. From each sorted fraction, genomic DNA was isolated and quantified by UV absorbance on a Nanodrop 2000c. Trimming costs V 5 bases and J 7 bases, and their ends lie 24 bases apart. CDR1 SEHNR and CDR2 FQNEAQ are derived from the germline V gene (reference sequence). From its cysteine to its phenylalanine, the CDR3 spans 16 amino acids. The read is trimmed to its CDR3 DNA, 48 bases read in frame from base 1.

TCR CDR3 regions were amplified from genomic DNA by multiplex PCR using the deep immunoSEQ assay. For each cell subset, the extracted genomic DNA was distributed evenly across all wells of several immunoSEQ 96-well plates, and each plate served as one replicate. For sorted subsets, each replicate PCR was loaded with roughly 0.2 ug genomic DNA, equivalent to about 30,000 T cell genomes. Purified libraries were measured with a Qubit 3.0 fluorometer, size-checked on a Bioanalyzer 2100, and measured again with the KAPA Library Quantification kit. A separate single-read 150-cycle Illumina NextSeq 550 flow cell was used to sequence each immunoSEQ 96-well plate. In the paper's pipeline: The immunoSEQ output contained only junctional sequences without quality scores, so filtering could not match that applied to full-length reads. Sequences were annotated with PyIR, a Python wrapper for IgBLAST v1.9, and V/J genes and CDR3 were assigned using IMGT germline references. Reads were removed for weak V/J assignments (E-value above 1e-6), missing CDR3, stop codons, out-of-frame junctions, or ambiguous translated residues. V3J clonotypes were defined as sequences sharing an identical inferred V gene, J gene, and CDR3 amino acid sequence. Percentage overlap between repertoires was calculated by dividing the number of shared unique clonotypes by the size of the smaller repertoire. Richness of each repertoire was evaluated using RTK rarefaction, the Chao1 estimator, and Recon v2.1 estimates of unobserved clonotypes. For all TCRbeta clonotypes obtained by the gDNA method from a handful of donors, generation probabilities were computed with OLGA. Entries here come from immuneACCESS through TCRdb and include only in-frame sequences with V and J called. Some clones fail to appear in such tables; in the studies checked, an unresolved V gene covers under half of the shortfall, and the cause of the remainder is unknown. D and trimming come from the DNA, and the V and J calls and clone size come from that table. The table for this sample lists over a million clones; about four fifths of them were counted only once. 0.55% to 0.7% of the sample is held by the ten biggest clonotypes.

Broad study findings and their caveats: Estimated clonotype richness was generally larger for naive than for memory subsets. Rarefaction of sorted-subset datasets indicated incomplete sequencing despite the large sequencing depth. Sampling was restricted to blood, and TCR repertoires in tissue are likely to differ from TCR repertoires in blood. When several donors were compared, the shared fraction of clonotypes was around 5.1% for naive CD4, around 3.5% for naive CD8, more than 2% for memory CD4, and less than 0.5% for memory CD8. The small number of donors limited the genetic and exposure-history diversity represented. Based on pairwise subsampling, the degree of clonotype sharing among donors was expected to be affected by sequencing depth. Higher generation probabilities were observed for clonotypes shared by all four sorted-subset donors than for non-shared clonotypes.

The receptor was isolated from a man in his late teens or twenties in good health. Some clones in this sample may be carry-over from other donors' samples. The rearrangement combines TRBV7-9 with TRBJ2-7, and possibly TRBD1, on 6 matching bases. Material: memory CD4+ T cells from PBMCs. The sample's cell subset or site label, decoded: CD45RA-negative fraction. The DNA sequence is TGTGCCAGCAGCGCCGACGGACAGACCGTACTTGGAGAGCAGTACTTC. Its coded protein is CASSADGQTVLGEQYF. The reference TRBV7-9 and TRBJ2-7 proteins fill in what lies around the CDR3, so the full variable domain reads DTGVSQNPRHKITKRGQNVTFRCDPISEHNRLYWYRQTLGQGPEFLTYFQNEAQLEKSRLLSDRFSAERPKGSFSTLEIQRTEQGDSAMYLCASSADGQTVLGEQYFGPGTRLTVT.